The clone carrying this T cell receptor (beta chain) came up a few times. What it binds is not known. V was pared by 0 bases and J by 2 bases, with 20 bases between. The CDR3 is 19 residues long. CDR1 PRHDT and CDR2 FYEKMQ come from the germline V gene (reference sequence). Generated by immunoSEQ multiplex PCR, the TCRdb table keeps only in-frame clones and is missing some. The sample has hundreds of thousands of clones, around 93% seen once; the top ten hold about 1.7%. The data were taken from a study of Ad26.COV2.S vaccination and SARS-CoV-2 variants. Indicated treatment: roughly 20 received Ad26.COV2.S at low or high dose, single or two shots; about 5 received placebo; per-sample allocation not given. Sample collection was performed on day 63 after the first vaccine or placebo injection. Vaccination used an Ad26 vector expressing Wuhan-strain SARS-CoV-2 spike. Study-wide findings and caveats: Similar non-spike TCR breadth was seen in vaccine and placebo recipients.

Sample: peripheral blood, taken in a trial of Ad26.COV2.S vaccine versus placebo. The TCR was taken from a person aged 18-65 years who received the Ad26.COV2.S COVID-19 vaccine or a placebo. The gene calls are TRBV13 and TRBJ1-5; tentatively, D is TRBD1 (5 bases). Here the CDR3 DNA reads TGTGCCAGCAGCTTAGGCTCGGGCGGGGGTTGGGGAGGCAATCAGCCCCAGCATTTT. Encoded protein: CASSLGSGGGWGGNQPQHF.